These 10 T cell receptor beta chains share one sample of origin, sequenced in a study of blood T cell repertoires in COVID-19. The protocol was immunoSEQ multiplex PCR, while the TCRdb copy is restricted to in-frame clones and leaves out a portion. The data show about 120,000 clones, about nine tenths seen once. Material: peripheral blood. These receptors were obtained from a human donor with active COVID-19. The donor label of this sample is uncertain.

This rearrangement joins TRBV6-5 to TRBJ1-1; 9 bases map to TRBD1. The CDR3 covers 14 residues. V shed 5 bases, J shed 0 bases, and the junction held 1 base outside the gene matches. CDR1 and CDR2 from the germline V gene are MNHEY and SVGAGI. CDR3 in amino acids: CASSRDRVNTEAFF. The CDR3 DNA reads as TGTGCCAGCAGTCGGGACAGGGTGAACACTGAAGCTTTCTTT.

This clone came up once. V is TRBV5-5 and J is TRBJ1-4; 9 bases are a match to TRBD1. This CDR3 spans 15 amino acids. V lost 4 bases and J lost 2; bases outside the gene matches: 3. CDR1 is SGHKS and CDR2 is YYEKEE in the germline V gene (reference sequence). CDR3 region: CASSRGTGTNEKLFF. The CDR3, as DNA: TGTGCCAGCAGCCGAGGGACAGGGACTAATGAAAAACTGTTTTTT.

This sequence joins TRBV5-4 and TRBJ2-1; D is possibly TRBD2 (6 bases). The germline V and J ends were trimmed by 1 base and 3 bases, with 11 bases remaining between them. There are 15 residues in the CDR3. Per the germline V gene, CDR1 is SGHNT and CDR2 is YYREEE (reference sequence). CDR3 nucleotides: TGTGCCAGCAGCTTGCAACGGGGGATCTACAATGAGCAGTTCTTC. Translation gives CASSLQRGIYNEQFF.

This rearrangement joins TRBV11-2 to TRBJ2-1, with no clear D. V dropped 7 bases and J dropped 3 bases, with 16 bases sitting between them. The CDR3 consists of 15 residues. Germline values: CDR1 SGHAT, CDR2 FQNNGV. The chain's CDR3 is CASTGGQENYNEQFF. The CDR3 nucleotides read TGTGCCAGCACGGGTGGCCAAGAAAACTACAATGAGCAGTTCTTC.

This clone was counted once. CDR3 region: CSVGQGGPNYEQYF. CDR3 in DNA: TGCAGCGTCGGACAGGGCGGGCCGAACTACGAGCAGTACTTC. This chain connects TRBV29-1 to TRBJ2-7, with 8 bases lining up with TRBD1. Germline V gene data show CDR1 as SQVTM and CDR2 as ANQGSEA. This CDR3 has 14 residues. The trim removed 6 bases at V and 3 bases at J, leaving 10 bases unmatched.

A single count supports this clone. The chain carries TRBV7-2 and TRBJ2-7; TRBD1 matches 8 bases. CDR3 length equals 14 residues. After removal of 3 bases from V and 6 bases from J, the junction contained 7 bases not matched to a gene. Germline loops: CDR1 SGHTA, CDR2 FQGNSA. The CDR3 is CASSFGQGPSEQYF. CDR3 nucleotide sequence: TGTGCCAGCAGCTTTGGACAGGGACCCTCCGAGCAGTACTTC.

This chain joins TRBV5-4 and TRBJ2-5, with 11 bases that match TRBD2. The J segment lost 1 base and the V segment lost 4 bases, leaving 6 bases of the junction unmatched. From germline, CDR1 is SGHNT and CDR2 YYREEE (reference sequence). This CDR3 is 16 amino acids long. The CDR3 DNA follows: TGTGCCAGCAGCCCGACTAGCGGGGAGCCCCAAGAGACCCAGTACTTC. Encoded protein: CASSPTSGEPQETQYF.

This chain joins TRBV6-5 and TRBJ1-4, with D maybe TRBD1 (5 bases). This CDR3 is 14 amino acids long. Looked up from germline, CDR1 is MNHEY and CDR2 is SVGAGI. The V end was cut by 6 bases, the J end by 3 bases, with 11 bases between. The CDR3 DNA is TGTGCCAGCAGGGGACTGGGAGCTAATGAAAAACTGTTTTTT. Translation: CASRGLGANEKLFF.

The chain recombines TRBV3-1 (or the pseudogene TRBV3-2) with TRBJ1-6; D possibly corresponds to TRBD1 (5 bases). Trimming stripped 1 base from V and 3 bases from J, with 7 bases between. Germline CDR1 is LGHDT and CDR2 is YNNKEL (reference sequence). The CDR3 is 15 amino acids. Written as DNA, the CDR3 is TGTGCCAGCAGCCAAGTTGACAGCTATAATTCACCCCTCCACTTT. This codes for CASSQVDSYNSPLHF.

The chain uses TRBV5-1 and TRBJ2-5; D is uncertain. The CDR3 is 14 amino acids. The V gene lost 1 base and the J gene lost 5 bases, with 12 bases spanning the gap. CDR1 and CDR2 (germline): SGHRS, YFSETQ. As DNA, the CDR3 is TGCGCCAGCAGCTTGCTCTCAACCAGGGAGACCCAGTACTTC. It specifies CASSLLSTRETQYF.